This T cell receptor beta chain was sequenced for a study of cytomegalovirus exposure and HLA in healthy donors (dated by TCRdb to about 2017). As for the study more broadly: According to an earlier analysis of 587 of the donors, 150 million to 200 million T cells yielded some 120 million unique TCR beta sequences and about 300 Gb of sequence data. Along with the approximately 670-subject first cohort, a separate validation cohort of more than 90 different subjects was used. Class I and class II HLA loci were covered by the typing at four-digit resolution. The aim of the study was to test whether cataloging public T cell receptors could identify signatures of past pathogen exposure. Genome-wide SNP genotypes for about 55% of the roughly 670 donors were used in a later genetic analysis, which treated that subset as a discovery cohort. Alongside the repertoire data, information on donor age, sex, ethnicity and CMV serostatus was compiled. All discovery cohort repertoires had been generated on a single sequencing platform. To study patterns of TCR occurrence, a later analysis re-analyzed previously published TCR beta repertoires from hundreds of donors and added high-resolution HLA genotyping. An earlier analysis of some 500 of the donors used high-throughput TCR beta sequencing to judge whether each TCR beta V gene segment behaved as functional or pseudogenic. Using immunosequencing, the study profiled T cell repertoires from some 670 subjects and related those repertoires to cytomegalovirus serostatus. The number of typed donors differed by locus: about 620-640 for A, B, C, DRB1 and DQB1; 500 to 550 for DQA1; approximately 610 for DPA1; and roughly 490 for DPB1. To predict cytomegalovirus infection status, the study brought together high-throughput TCR immunosequencing, statistical association of individual TCRs with disease status, and machine learning. The later analysis used no new phenotypic data to find candidate immune exposures, relying instead on TCR beta sequences and their occurrence across donors. Among approximately 370 genotyped donors of the cohort, an average of roughly 230,000 unique TCR beta nucleotide sequences was sequenced per donor, of which 15% to 20% were non-productive. An early release that covered 640 HLA-typed donors contained about 300 gigabases of sequencing data and around 85 million unique TCR sequences. Of the 300 to 450 genotyped donors, 65% to 90% were placed in the genetic ancestry cluster associated with self-reported Caucasian donors. Several DR-DQ haplotypes were handled as single units for association and clustering because linkage in the cohort was strong. Results the study describes overall, beyond this receptor: Correlated functional status among segregating V segments might be attributable to linkage disequilibrium, but an unknown experimental factor could not be ruled out. At a false discovery rate of 0.05, a later analysis linked 16,951 TCR beta sequences to specific HLA alleles. A later genetic analysis associated a missense DCLRE1C variant with V-gene and J-gene trimming of TCR beta chains, and an independent cohort replicated the association. Because some donors lacked HLA typing at each locus, the association tests relied only on the typed subset. When HLA alleles, especially DR and DQ, strongly co-occurred, TCR associations were difficult to assign to individual alleles. An earlier analysis of approximately 570 of the donors showed that most TCR beta V segments appeared in productive rearrangements either about 87% or about 30% of the time, which broadly matched IMGT annotations. The only immune exposure information available for the cohort was CMV serostatus. In a later analysis, HLA-associated TCR beta chains showed more clonal expansion and lower generation probabilities than non-associated chains that were equally common. In a later analysis, most CMV-associated TCR beta chains were found to appear HLA-restricted, with HLA associations seemingly driven largely by CMV exposure. According to a later analysis, parvovirus B19, influenza, CMV and Epstein-Barr virus appeared linked to several top co-occurrence clusters. According to the authors, the approach could potentially be generalized to other disease states and immunological phenotypes. In this cohort, only TCR beta chains were sequenced, and detectable features were limited by the absence of alpha or paired-chain data. A total of about 150 TCR beta chains were listed by the study as associated with cytomegalovirus. According to a later genetic analysis, donors in an Asian-associated ancestry cluster had fewer N-insertions in productive TCRs than the roughly 670-donor mean. A few of the identified cytomegalovirus-associated TCR beta chains were confirmed in vitro to be specific for cytomegalovirus antigens. Most TCR sequences were seen in very few donors, while some public TCRs were found in many individuals. A further reported finding was that TCR beta sequences accurately predicted the HLA-A and HLA-B alleles for most subjects in the first cohort. Because counts were too low, roughly 18 rarely observed V segments, including chromosome 9 orphons, were left out of the earlier analysis of over 550 of the donors. The classifier was reported to diagnose cytomegalovirus status with high specificity and sensitivity in both the original and validation cohorts. The sequencing pipeline was judged likely to have produced a cluster of highly shared sequence variants as a technical artifact. The presence/absence analyses assumed that sequencing depth was roughly uniform across donors, and that assumption may not be true. According to a later analysis, TCR association rates differed among HLA loci, with DRB1 alleles showing the most associated TCRs and HLA-C alleles showing the fewest.

The cohort was made up of approximately 670 healthy bone marrow donors. At the time of sampling, every cohort member was nominally healthy, though immune exposures that went unrecorded were likely present. The donor was CMV seronegative and was included in the group of a few hundred seronegative cohort members. A peripheral blood sample was provided by each donor, and peripheral blood mononuclear cells were used for TCR beta sequencing. The Qiagen DNeasy Blood Extraction Kit was used to extract genomic DNA from the blood cell samples. Details on this clone: Its specific antigen is unknown. No much larger clonotype is one base removed from it; base qualities were not supplied.

The receptor library was made with the immunoSEQ multiplex PCR assay. The multiplex PCR relied on a mix of 60 forward primers for TCR Vbeta segments and 13 reverse primers for TCR Jbeta segments. A multiplex PCR assay on genomic DNA amplified the CDR3 region of rearranged TCR beta genes. The Illumina HiSeq System was used to sequence the amplified TCR beta libraries as 87-base-pair reads. Per the source publication's procedure: A later analysis tallied about 77 million unique TCR beta chains across the 666 repertoires, and around 10 million of those chains were shared by two or more donors. Raw reads were error-corrected and collapsed into unique sequences by a nearest-neighbor algorithm in which closely related sequences were merged to remove PCR and sequencing errors. To assign V, D and J gene segments, CDR3 sequences were aligned to IMGT reference sequences. For a sequence to be retained, a match of at least six nucleotides was required to both a V gene segment and a J gene segment. Rearrangements were called productive when the CDR3 lacked stop codons and stayed in frame with V and J; all others were non-productive. CDR3 was defined according to IMGT convention as the region running from the second conserved V-encoded cysteine to the conserved J-encoded phenylalanine. The earlier analysis of some 550 of the donors excluded any sequence lacking an unambiguous match to a single V gene segment. An earlier analysis of over 450 of the donors classified V segments as functional when productive rearrangements were above 56.7% and as segregating when the standard deviation between donors was above 5%. To diagnose cytomegalovirus status from the catalog of TCR beta chain sequences, a statistical classification framework was built. In a later analysis, TCR nucleotide sequences were compared against IMGT/GENE-DB human TR gene sequences so that V and J genes could be assigned. The TCRdist pipeline was used in a later analysis to assign CDR3 sequences and most-parsimonious VDJ recombination scenarios. In a later analysis, each TCR beta chain was defined by its CDR3 amino acid sequence together with its V-gene family, and reads lacking a unique V-gene family were excluded. In a later analysis, some 600 highly shared, low-generation-probability nucleotide sequences were removed to address suspected cross-contamination and a sequencing artifact. In a later analysis, a clonal expansion index for each public chain was calculated from normalized within-repertoire ranks of inferred template counts. A later analysis computed generation probabilities with a VDJ recombination model fitted to out-of-frame rearrangements, and checked the results against IGoR. A later analysis scored TCR-TCR, TCR-HLA and TCR-CMV co-occurrence with hypergeometric tests, applying a repertoire-size bias correction to TCR pairs. To estimate false discovery rates, a later analysis permuted the HLA or CMV assignments 20 times. In a later analysis, co-occurring TCRs were grouped with DBSCAN, and TCRdist sequence similarity was added when clustering was performed within HLA-allele-positive subsets. For co-occurrence clustering, repertoires with fewer than 30,000 or more than 120,000 public chains were excluded, along with 5 or 6 repertoires with anomalous nucleotide sharing. TCRdb limited this immuneACCESS table to in-frame rearrangements with V and J called. A share of clones is missing; checked studies link under half to unresolved V genes, and the rest is unexplained. Clonal size and the V and J genes are those of that table, whereas D and trimming came from the DNA. Across this sample there are under 200,000 clones, with almost 80% seen only once. The top ten constitute about 1.3% of the sample.

Sequencing used PBMCs. The receptor was isolated from a man aged 25 to 40 in good health and CMV-seronegative.

The CDR3 corresponds to CASSLHQGMNTEAFF. DNA sequence: TGTGCCAGCAGCTTGCACCAGGGGATGAACACTGAAGCTTTCTTT. The chain uses TRBV5-4 and TRBJ1-1; TRBD1 could be the D gene, as 6 bases match. The CDR3 holds 15 amino acids from the cysteine to the phenylalanine. CDR3 DNA is the only sequence kept; it has 45 bases, read in frame from the first base. CDR1 and CDR2 (SGHNT, YYREEE) derive from the germline V gene (reference sequence). V lost 1 base and J lost 0 bases; the stretch between them is 10 bases long.